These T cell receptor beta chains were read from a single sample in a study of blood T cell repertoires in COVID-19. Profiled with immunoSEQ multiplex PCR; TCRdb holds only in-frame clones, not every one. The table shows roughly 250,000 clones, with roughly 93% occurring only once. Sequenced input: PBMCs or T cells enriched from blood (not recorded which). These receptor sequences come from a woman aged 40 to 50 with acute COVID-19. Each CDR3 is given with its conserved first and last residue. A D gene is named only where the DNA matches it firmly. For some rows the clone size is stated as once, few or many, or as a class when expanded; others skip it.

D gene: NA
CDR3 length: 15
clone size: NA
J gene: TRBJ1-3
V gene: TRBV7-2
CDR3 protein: CASSFYLEGSNTIYF
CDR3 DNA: TGTGCCAGCAGCTTCTACCTGGAGGGGAGTAACACCATATATTTT

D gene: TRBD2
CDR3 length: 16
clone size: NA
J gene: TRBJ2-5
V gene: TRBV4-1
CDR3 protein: CASSQGMQRGVETQYF
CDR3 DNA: TGCGCCAGCAGCCAAGGGATGCAGCGGGGGGTGGAGACCCAGTACTTC

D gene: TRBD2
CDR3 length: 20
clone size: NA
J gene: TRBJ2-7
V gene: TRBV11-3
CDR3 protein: CASSPTEPGTSGRARYEQYF
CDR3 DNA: TGTGCCAGCAGCCCAACCGAGCCCGGGACTAGCGGGAGGGCCCGCTACGAGCAGTACTTC

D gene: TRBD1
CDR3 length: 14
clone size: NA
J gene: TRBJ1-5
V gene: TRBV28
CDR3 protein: CASSSTGRNQPQHF
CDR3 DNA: TGTGCCAGCAGTTCGACAGGGAGGAATCAGCCCCAGCATTTT

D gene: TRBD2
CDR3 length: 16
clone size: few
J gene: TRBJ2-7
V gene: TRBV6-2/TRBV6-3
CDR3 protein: CASSSLLAESSYEQYF
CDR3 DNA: TGTGCCAGCAGTAGCTTACTAGCGGAGAGCTCCTACGAGCAGTACTTC

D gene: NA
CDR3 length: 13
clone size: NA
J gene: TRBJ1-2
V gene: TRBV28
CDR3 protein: CASSLTADYGYTF
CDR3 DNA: TGTGCCAGCAGTTTAACGGCGGACTATGGCTACACCTTC

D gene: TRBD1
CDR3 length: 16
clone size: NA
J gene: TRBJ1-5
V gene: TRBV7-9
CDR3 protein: CASSLGGDRGSQPQHF
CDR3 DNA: TGTGCCAGCAGCTTAGGAGGGGACAGAGGGAGTCAGCCCCAGCATTTT

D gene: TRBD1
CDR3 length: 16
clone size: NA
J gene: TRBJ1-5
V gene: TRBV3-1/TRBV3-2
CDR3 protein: CASSQGTGGSNQPQHF
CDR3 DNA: TGTGCCAGCAGCCAAGGGACAGGGGGTAGCAATCAGCCCCAGCATTTT

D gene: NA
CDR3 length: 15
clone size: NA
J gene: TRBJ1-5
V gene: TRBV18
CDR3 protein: CASSPGSGSNQPQHF
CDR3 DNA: TGTGCCAGCTCACCAGGGTCGGGTAGCAATCAGCCCCAGCATTTT

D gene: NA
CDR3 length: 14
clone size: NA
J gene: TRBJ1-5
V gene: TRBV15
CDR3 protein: CATSRDQGNQPQHF
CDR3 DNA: TGTGCCACCAGCAGAGATCAGGGAAATCAGCCCCAGCATTTT

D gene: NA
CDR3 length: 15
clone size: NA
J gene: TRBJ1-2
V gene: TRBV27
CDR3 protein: CASSLRGAEVWGYTF
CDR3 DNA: TGTGCCAGCAGTTTGCGGGGGGCCGAGGTTTGGGGTTACACCTTC

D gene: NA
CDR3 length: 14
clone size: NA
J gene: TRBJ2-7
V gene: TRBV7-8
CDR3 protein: CASSLGGGSDEQYF
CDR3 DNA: TGTGCCAGCAGCTTAGGGGGTGGGAGCGACGAGCAGTACTTC

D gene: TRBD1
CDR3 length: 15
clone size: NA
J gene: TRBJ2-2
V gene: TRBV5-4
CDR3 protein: CASSSGQVNTGELFF
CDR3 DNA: TGTGCCAGCAGCTCCGGACAGGTTAACACCGGGGAGCTGTTTTTT

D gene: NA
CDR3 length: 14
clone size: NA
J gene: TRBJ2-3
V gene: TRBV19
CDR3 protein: CASRGPGGTDTQYF
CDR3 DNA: TGTGCCAGCAGAGGACCCGGGGGTACAGATACGCAGTATTTT

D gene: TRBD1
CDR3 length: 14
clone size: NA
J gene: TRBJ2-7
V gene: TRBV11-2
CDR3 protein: CASSPGTGAYEQYF
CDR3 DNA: TGTGCCAGCAGCCCCGGGACAGGGGCCTACGAGCAGTACTTC

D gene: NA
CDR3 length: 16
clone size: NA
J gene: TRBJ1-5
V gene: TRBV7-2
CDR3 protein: CASSLAGGAGNQPQHF
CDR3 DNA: TGTGCCAGCAGCTTAGCTGGAGGGGCCGGCAATCAGCCCCAGCATTTT

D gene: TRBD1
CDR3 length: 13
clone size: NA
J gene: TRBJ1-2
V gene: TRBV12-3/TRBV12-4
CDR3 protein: CASSRQGYYGYTF
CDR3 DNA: TGTGCCAGCAGCCGACAGGGTTACTATGGCTACACCTTC

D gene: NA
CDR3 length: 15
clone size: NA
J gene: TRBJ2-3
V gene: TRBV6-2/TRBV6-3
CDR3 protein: CASSYKGLSTDTQYF
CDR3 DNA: TGTGCCAGCAGTTATAAGGGACTGAGCACAGATACGCAGTATTTT

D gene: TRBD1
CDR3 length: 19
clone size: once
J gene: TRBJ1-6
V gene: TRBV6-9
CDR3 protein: CASSTPGTGIHRYNSPLHF
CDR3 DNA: TGTGCCAGCAGTACCCCCGGGACAGGCATCCACCGGTATAATTCACCCCTCCACTTT

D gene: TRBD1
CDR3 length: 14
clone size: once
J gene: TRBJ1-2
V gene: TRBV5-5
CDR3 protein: CASSFAGGDYGYTF
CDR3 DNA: TGTGCCAGCAGCTTCGCAGGGGGCGACTATGGCTACACCTTC

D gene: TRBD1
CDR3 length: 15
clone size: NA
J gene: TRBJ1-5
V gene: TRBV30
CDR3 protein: CAWSHRGYSNQPQHF
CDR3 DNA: TGTGCCTGGAGCCACAGGGGTTATAGCAATCAGCCCCAGCATTTT

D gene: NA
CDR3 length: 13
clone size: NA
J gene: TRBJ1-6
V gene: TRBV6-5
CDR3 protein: CAINRVPNSPLHF
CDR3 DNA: TGTGCCATCAACAGGGTACCCAATTCACCCCTCCACTTT

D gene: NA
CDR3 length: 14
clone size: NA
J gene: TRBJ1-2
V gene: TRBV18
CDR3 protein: CASSPGTVNYGYTF
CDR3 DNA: TGTGCCAGCTCACCAGGAACAGTTAACTATGGCTACACCTTC

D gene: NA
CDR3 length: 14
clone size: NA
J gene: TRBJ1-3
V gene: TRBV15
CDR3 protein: CATSRGGWGNTIYF
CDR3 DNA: TGTGCCACCAGCAGAGGAGGGTGGGGAAACACCATATATTTT

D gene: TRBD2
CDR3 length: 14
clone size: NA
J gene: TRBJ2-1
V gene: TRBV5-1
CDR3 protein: CASSLAGGNNEQFF
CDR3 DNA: TGCGCCAGCAGCTTGGCGGGGGGAAACAATGAGCAGTTCTTC

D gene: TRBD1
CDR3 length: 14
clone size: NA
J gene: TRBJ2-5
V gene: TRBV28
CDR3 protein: CASSSTGVVGTQYF
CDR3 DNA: TGTGCCAGCAGTTCGACAGGGGTTGTAGGGACCCAGTACTTC

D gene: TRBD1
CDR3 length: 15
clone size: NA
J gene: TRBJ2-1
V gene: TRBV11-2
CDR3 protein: CASSIRQGYYNEQFF
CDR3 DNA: TGTGCCAGCAGCATACGACAGGGTTACTACAATGAGCAGTTCTTC

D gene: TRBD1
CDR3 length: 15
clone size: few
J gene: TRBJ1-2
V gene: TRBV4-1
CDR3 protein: CASRPTGGNWNGYTF
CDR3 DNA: TGCGCCAGCAGACCCACAGGGGGCAACTGGAATGGCTACACCTTC

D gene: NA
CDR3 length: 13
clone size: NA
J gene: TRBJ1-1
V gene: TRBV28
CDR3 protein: CATVGSPNTEAFF
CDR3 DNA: TGTGCCACCGTTGGGAGCCCGAACACTGAAGCTTTCTTT

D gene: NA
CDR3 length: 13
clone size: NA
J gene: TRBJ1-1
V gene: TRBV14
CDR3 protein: CASSQGQNTEAFF
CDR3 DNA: TGTGCCAGCAGCCAAGGACAGAACACTGAAGCTTTCTTT

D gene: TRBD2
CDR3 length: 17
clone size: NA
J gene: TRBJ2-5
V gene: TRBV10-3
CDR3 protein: CAISAEWGEGTEETQYF
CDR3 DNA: TGTGCCATCAGTGCCGAATGGGGGGAGGGGACGGAAGAGACCCAGTACTTC